The 10 T cell receptor beta chains reported below all come from one sample, sequenced in a study of a mutant IDH1 vaccine in newly diagnosed glioma. Sequencing was performed with immunoSEQ multiplex PCR; in TCRdb, only in-frame clones are kept and a portion is missing. The table shows about 66,000 clones, with about 86% occurring only once. Stated time point: baseline, week 1 (first vaccination visit). Treatment of the sample: pre-vaccination baseline after standard-of-care therapy. The sequences come from PBMCs, collected from a glioma patient treated with radiotherapy, temozolomide or both. The receptors were gathered from a man aged 25 to 40 with glioma.

The chain carries TRBV13 and TRBJ1-5, with 8 bases aligning to TRBD1. Germline V gene lookup returns CDR1 PRHDT and CDR2 FYEKMQ (reference sequence). This CDR3 contains 16 residues. With V trimmed by 3 bases and J by 4 bases, 8 bases remained unmatched. CDR3 in amino acids: CASSLKGQGRNQPQHF. CDR3 nucleotides: TGTGCCAGCAGCTTGAAAGGACAGGGACGGAATCAGCCCCAGCATTTT. Full variable domain (outside the CDR3, taken from reference TRBV13 and TRBJ1-5): AAGVIQSPRHLIKEKRETATLKCYPIPRHDTVYWYQQGPGQDPQFLISFYEKMQSDKGSIPDRFSAQQFSDYHSELNMSSLELGDSALYFCASSLKGQGRNQPQHFGDGTRLSIL.

The chain links TRBV5-6 to TRBJ2-2; 8 bases map to TRBD1. CDR3 length: 18 residues. Trimming removed 0 bases from V and 2 bases from J; junction bases left unmatched: 9. Per the germline V gene, CDR1 is SGHDT and CDR2 is YYEEEE. This chain's CDR3 is CASSLGSGTGGNTGELFF. The CDR3 coding sequence is TGTGCCAGCAGCTTGGGATCGGGGACAGGCGGAAACACCGGGGAGCTGTTTTTT.

V gene TRBV28 combines with J gene TRBJ2-3; weak D call: TRBD2 (6 bases). The germline V gene encodes CDR1 MDHEN and CDR2 SYDVKM. The CDR3 loop spans 14 amino acids. The germline V and J ends were trimmed by 3 bases and 3 bases, with 10 bases remaining between them. This CDR3 reads CASSFRDLTDTQYF. The CDR3 DNA follows: TGTGCCAGCAGTTTTAGGGACTTGACAGATACGCAGTATTTT.

V usage is TRBV15 and J usage is TRBJ1-2; D is ambiguous. This CDR3 is 12 amino acids long. V lost 0 bases and J 5 bases, leaving 4 bases between the germline ends. Germline V lookup: CDR1 LNHNV, CDR2 YYDKDF (reference sequence). The CDR3 DNA reads TGTGCCACCAGCAGAGATCCATATGGCTACACCTTC. As protein: CATSRDPYGYTF.

The chain employs TRBV7-2 and TRBJ1-2; D not resolved. Looked up from germline, CDR1 is SGHTA and CDR2 is FQGNSA. This CDR3 has 14 amino acids. The V end was cut by 4 bases, the J end by 4 bases, with 13 bases between. The CDR3 sequence is CASSSVQHSYGYTF. The CDR3 nucleotides read TGTGCCAGCAGCTCGGTACAGCATTCCTATGGCTACACCTTC.

This chain joins TRBV25-1 and TRBJ1-1, with D tentatively TRBD1 (6 bases). V lost 6 bases to trimming and J lost 1 base, with 12 bases between them. The CDR3 consists of 14 residues. The germline gives CDR1 MGHDK, CDR2 SYGVNS. The CDR3 nucleotides are TGTGCCAGCAGCCCCGGCAGGGGGAACACTGAAGCTTTCTTT. It codes for CASSPGRGNTEAFF.

The chain employs TRBV6-4 and TRBJ2-2; D call uncertain. This CDR3 has 15 amino acids. Between the trimmed V and J ends, which lost 2 bases and 4 bases, there was a span of 11 bases. CDR1 MRHNA and CDR2 SNTAGT come from the germline V gene. CDR3 in amino acids: CASSDRAGGTGELFF. CDR3 DNA sequence: TGTGCCAGCAGTGACCGGGCTGGTGGCACCGGGGAGCTGTTTTTT.

This chain connects TRBV6-1 to TRBJ1-3; no definite D call. Germline-derived CDR1 and CDR2 are MNHNS and SASEGT. The CDR3 covers 18 residues. V lost 4 bases to trimming and J lost 8 bases, with 27 bases between them. CDR3 bases: TGTGCCAGCAGTGGCAGGACTGGAAACACCATATGGGGTCACACCATATATTTT. It specifies CASSGRTGNTIWGHTIYF.

The rearrangement links TRBV5-4 to TRBJ2-1; TRBD1 aligns across 9 bases. Germline V gene lookup returns CDR1 SGHNT and CDR2 YYREEE (reference sequence). This CDR3 is 15 amino acids long. With V trimmed by 4 bases and J by 6 bases, 8 bases remained unmatched. The CDR3 DNA sequence: TGTGCCAGCAGCCACGGCGGACAGGGGTTCAATGAGCAGTTCTTC. Protein product: CASSHGGQGFNEQFF.

The chain employs TRBV5-1 and TRBJ2-7, with 7 bases identical to TRBD1. CDR3 length: 14 amino acids. Trimming cost V 4 bases and J 4 bases; bases outside gene matches: 8. Germline V lookup: CDR1 SGHRS, CDR2 YFSETQ. The CDR3 sequence: CASSPDRPEYEQYF. The CDR3 nucleotides are TGCGCCAGCAGCCCGGACAGGCCCGAGTACGAGCAGTACTTC.